The 29 T cell receptor beta chains below come from one sample, sequenced in a study of T cells in Graves' hyperthyroidism and ophthalmopathy. Amplification yielded TCR beta CDR3 regions, with RNA transcripts as the source. The study used the HTBI primer set for a first-round RT-PCR of the TCR CDR3. TCRdb passed the multiplex PCR reads through MiXCR, listing each CDR3 protein once. The repertoire holds around 690,000 distinct CDR3 sequences, with roughly 17% as singletons. The sequenced sample consisted of blood. These receptors originate from a man aged 50 to 60 with Graves' hyperthyroidism.

The rearrangement uses TRBV4-3 and TRBJ1-4; D gene ambiguous. In germline, CDR1 is LGHNA, CDR2 YSLEER. CDR3 size: 16 residues. Trimming removed 0 bases from V and 3 bases from J, with 11 bases in between. In nucleotides, the CDR3 is TGCGCCAGCAGCCAAGATGGCAGTACAGCTAATGAAAAACTGTTTTTT. Translation: CASSQDGSTANEKLFF.

V and J are TRBV7-3 and TRBJ1-1; tentative D call: TRBD1 (5 bases). This CDR3 has 15 amino acids. V lost 5 bases, J lost 1 base, and 14 bases lay in between. Germline assignment: CDR1 SGHTA and CDR2 FQGTGA. This CDR3 is CASSLWGGTNTEAFF. The CDR3 DNA sequence: TGTGCCAGCAGCCTATGGGGGGGGACGAACACTGAAGCTTTCTTT.

This clonotype was counted ten times or more. The chain uses TRBV7-2 and TRBJ2-7; 8 bases line up with TRBD2. Germline lookup yields CDR1 SGHTA and CDR2 FQGNSA. J was trimmed by 0 bases and V by 5 bases; bases with no gene match: 12. This CDR3 region has 17 residues. CDR3 in DNA: TGTGCCAGCAGCACCCGGTTACTAGCGGAGAGCTCCTACGAGCAGTACTTC. Translating it yields CASSTRLLAESSYEQYF. Looking up the rest from reference TRBV7-2 and TRBJ2-7 gives the full variable domain: GAGVSQSPSNKVTEKGKDVELRCDPISGHTALYWYRQSLGQGLEFLIYFQGNSAPDKSGLPSDRFSAERTGGSVSTLTIQRTQQEDSAVYLCASSTRLLAESSYEQYFGPGTRLTVT.

The V gene is TRBV12-3 or TRBV12-4, the J gene TRBJ2-1; D perhaps matches TRBD2 (5 bases). The V gene lost 0 bases and the J gene lost 1 base, with 7 bases spanning the gap. CDR3 length: 15 residues. CDR3 sequence reads: CASSLARRSYNEQFF. DNA for the CDR3: TGTGCCAGCAGTTTAGCGCGGAGGTCCTACAATGAGCAGTTCTTC.

V and J are TRBV6-4 and TRBJ1-1; D not resolved. The V gene's germline CDR1 is MRHNA and CDR2 SNTAGT. V lost 7 bases to trimming and J lost 4 bases, with 16 bases between them. The CDR3 loop spans 14 amino acids. CDR3 DNA sequence: TGTGCCAGCAAGAGGACGGGATTAAGCACTGAAGCTTTCTTT. Amino acids: CASKRTGLSTEAFF.

The sample holds many counts of this clonotype. The chain is built from TRBV7-2 and TRBJ1-6, with D uncertain. The CDR3 is 16 amino acids. The ends were cut back, 5 bases at V and 5 bases at J, with 16 bases in the middle. Germline CDR1 SGHTA, CDR2 FQGNSA. The CDR3 nucleotides read TGTGCCAGCAGCGAATACGGCGGAGCCAATAATTCACCCCTCCACTTT. It encodes CASSEYGGANNSPLHF.

This clonotype showed up many times. V is TRBV11-2 and J is TRBJ2-1, with 10 bases lining up with TRBD1. Per the germline V gene, CDR1 is SGHAT and CDR2 is FQNNGV. The CDR3 has 16 amino acids. The junction had 11 bases not matched to a gene; V was cut back by 5 bases and J by 7 bases. CDR3 in DNA: TGTGCCAGCAGCGGGGACAGGGGTCCTCTATGGAATGAGCAGTTCTTC. Its translation is CASSGDRGPLWNEQFF.

V usage is TRBV5-1 and J usage is TRBJ2-7, with D perhaps TRBD1 or TRBD2 (5 bases each). The germline V gene encodes CDR1 SGHRS and CDR2 YFSETQ. The CDR3 totals 14 residues. V was clipped by 4 bases and J by 7 bases, with 18 bases between them. The CDR3 DNA sequence: TGCGCCAGCAGCGACCTCCGGGTCGAGGGGGAGCAGTACTTC. It specifies CASSDLRVEGEQYF.

The chain uses TRBV5-1 and TRBJ2-7; no clear D. V was clipped by 2 bases and J by 6 bases, with 18 bases between them. Germline V gives CDR1 SGHRS, CDR2 YFSETQ. The CDR3 has 15 residues. CDR3 DNA sequence: TGCGCCAGCAGCTTTTCGACGAATGTTGGGGTCGAGCAGTACTTC. As protein: CASSFSTNVGVEQYF.

This clonotype has a count of ten or more. The V gene is TRBV11-2, the J gene TRBJ1-1, with D unresolved. This CDR3 has 13 amino acids. V dropped 0 bases and J dropped 6 bases, with 8 bases sitting between them. The germline V gene has CDR1 SGHAT and CDR2 FQNNGV. DNA of the CDR3: TGTGCCAGCAGCTTAGAGAGGAGTGCTGAAGCTTTCTTT. Encoded protein: CASSLERSAEAFF.

This clonotype showed up just a few times. The chain carries TRBV19 and TRBJ2-1, with unresolved D. V was cut by 1 base and J by 5 bases, with 6 bases left in between. The V gene's germline CDR1 is LNHDA and CDR2 SQIVND (reference sequence). The CDR3 loop spans 13 amino acids. This CDR3 is CASSIGHHNEQFF. The CDR3 coding sequence is TGTGCCAGTAGTATAGGGCATCACAATGAGCAGTTCTTC.

This clonotype has just a few counts. The chain combines TRBV19 with TRBJ1-1, with D maybe TRBD1 (5 bases). The V gene lost 5 bases and the J gene lost 12 bases, with 16 bases spanning the gap. Germline CDR1 is LNHDA and CDR2 is SQIVND (reference sequence). This CDR3 spans 12 amino acids. CDR3 coding DNA: TGTGCCAGTAGTTCGCCGGGACTAGAGACTTTCTTT. It codes for CASSSPGLETFF.

This clonotype appeared many times. The rearrangement links TRBV2 to TRBJ2-3, with 7 bases fitting TRBD2. V lost 2 bases to trimming and J lost 0 bases; unmatched junction nucleotides: 5. Per the germline V gene, CDR1 is SNHLY and CDR2 is FYNNEI. The CDR3 has 16 residues. In DNA, the CDR3 is TGTGCCAGCAGTGAACTTCGGGAGGCTAGCACAGATACGCAGTATTTT. It yields the protein CASSELREASTDTQYF.

The chain employs TRBV5-1 and TRBJ1-1; D not certain. The CDR3 runs 14 residues. V was shortened by 4 bases and J by 7 bases, with 17 bases between the two germline ends. The germline V gene has CDR1 SGHRS and CDR2 YFSETQ. In DNA, the CDR3 is TGCGCCAGCAGCGGGCTGACACGGACGGGTGAAGCTTTCTTT. Translation: CASSGLTRTGEAFF.

The chain recombines TRBV6-1 with TRBJ1-1; TRBD1 might be the D (6 bases). CDR1 is MNHNS and CDR2 is SASEGT in the germline V gene. Deletions cut 5 bases from V and 3 bases from J, with 13 bases between. CDR3 length equals 14 residues. CDR3 amino acids: CASSYRGPYTEAFF. As DNA, the CDR3 is TGTGCCAGCAGTTACCGGGGGCCTTACACTGAAGCTTTCTTT.

Ten or more counts support this clonotype. This sequence joins TRBV20-1 and TRBJ2-7; 7 bases map to TRBD2. The CDR3 covers 12 residues. J lost 4 bases, V lost 6 bases, and 6 bases had no gene match. Germline values: CDR1 DFQATT, CDR2 SNEGSKA (reference sequence). Here the CDR3 reads CSALRTSYEQYF. The CDR3 coding sequence is TGCAGTGCCCTGCGGACTAGTTACGAGCAGTACTTC.

At least ten counts were recorded for this clonotype. This chain links TRBV10-3 with TRBJ2-7, with 12 bases identical to TRBD2. Trimming cost V 2 bases and J 5 bases; bases outside gene matches: 16. The germline V gene has CDR1 ENHRY and CDR2 SYGVKD. CDR3 length: 19 amino acids. Written as DNA, the CDR3 is TGTGCCATCAGTGAGGCACGCTCAGGGACTAGCGGGTTTGGCCACGAGCAGTACTTC. Its translation: CAISEARSGTSGFGHEQYF.

Ten or more counts support this clonotype. The CDR3 spells CASSIVTSGSYEQYF. The CDR3 bases are TGTGCCAGTAGCATTGTGACTAGCGGGAGTTACGAGCAGTACTTC. V usage is TRBV19 and J usage is TRBJ2-7; 12 bases are shared with TRBD2. In germline, CDR1 is LNHDA, CDR2 SQIVND (reference sequence). V trimming: 6 bases; J trimming: 4 bases; junction bases outside the gene matches: 7. The CDR3 has 15 residues.

The V gene is TRBV5-5, the J gene TRBJ2-1; D may correspond to TRBD1 or TRBD2 (5 bases each). CDR1 and CDR2 (germline): SGHKS, YYEKEE (reference sequence). This CDR3 is 15 amino acids long. V shed 0 bases and J shed 0 bases, with 7 bases lying between them. The CDR3 sequence is CASSLGDPSYNEQFF. CDR3 nucleotides: TGTGCCAGCAGCTTGGGGGACCCCTCCTACAATGAGCAGTTCTTC.

In this sample, this clonotype turned up a few times. The V gene is TRBV11-2, the J gene TRBJ2-1; a weak D match, TRBD2 (5 bases). V was shortened by 6 bases and J by 12 bases, with 27 bases between the two germline ends. The CDR3 length is 16 residues. Germline values: CDR1 SGHAT, CDR2 FQNNGV. As DNA, the CDR3 is TGTGCCAGCAGATTGAGGGTTAGAGCTTCGTGGATATCGCAGTTCTTC. Residues: CASRLRVRASWISQFF.

The chain recombines TRBV6-1 with TRBJ2-1; D is unresolved. Between the trimmed V and J ends, which lost 2 bases and 7 bases, there was a span of 15 bases. Germline lookup yields CDR1 MNHNS and CDR2 SASEGT. The CDR3 has 15 amino acids. CDR3 nucleotides: TGTGCCAGCAGTGAACAGGTCACCTCCATTAATGAGCAGTTCTTC. Its translation is CASSEQVTSINEQFF.

This clonotype was picked up many times. J is TRBJ2-5 and V is TRBV24-1; no firm D call. Germline V gives CDR1 KGHDR, CDR2 SFDVKD. CDR3 length: 12 residues. Trimming took 4 bases from V and 1 from J, leaving 3 bases between them. The CDR3 reads CATSERQETQYF. DNA of the CDR3: TGTGCCACCAGTGAACGCCAAGAGACCCAGTACTTC.

The sample holds many counts of this clonotype. The chain joins TRBV11-2 to TRBJ2-3; TRBD2 aligns across 7 bases. V was pared by 2 bases and J by 2 bases, with 7 bases of the junction left unmatched. The germline CDR1 and CDR2 sequences are SGHAT and FQNNGV. CDR3 length: 16 residues. The DNA of the CDR3 is TGTGCCAGCAGCTTAATTCGGGGGGAGAACACAGATACGCAGTATTTT. Protein product: CASSLIRGENTDTQYF.

The chain has TRBV24-1 and TRBJ2-7, with TRBD1 identical over 7 bases. The CDR3 runs 15 residues. J was trimmed by 2 bases and V by 5 bases; bases with no gene match: 8. From germline, CDR1 is KGHDR and CDR2 SFDVKD. CDR3 nucleotides: TGTGCCACCAGTGCCCCACCGGGACAGCCCTACGAGCAGTACTTC. This codes for CATSAPPGQPYEQYF.

The chain is built from TRBV11-2 and TRBJ1-1; TRBD1 aligns across 7 bases. Germline CDR1 reads SGHAT; CDR2 reads FQNNGV. V lost 2 bases to trimming and J lost 7 bases; unmatched junction nucleotides: 19. The CDR3 has 18 residues. In DNA form, the CDR3 reads TGTGCCAGCAGCTTAAGCCGTTACAGGGCCCGGAGGGACAGTGAAGCTTTCTTT. Encoded protein: CASSLSRYRARRDSEAFF.

The chain uses TRBV25-1 and TRBJ2-1, with 8 bases lining up with TRBD1. The CDR3 length is 14 residues. Germline CDR1 and CDR2: MGHDK and SYGVNS. Trimming removed 6 bases from V and 3 bases from J; junction bases left unmatched: 4. CDR3 nucleotide sequence: TGTGCCAGCAGACCGGACAGGGTCTACAATGAGCAGTTCTTC. As protein: CASRPDRVYNEQFF.

This clonotype was detected many times. The chain links TRBV2 to TRBJ1-1; weak D call: TRBD1 (6 bases). The length of the CDR3 is 14 residues. V lost 7 bases to trimming and J lost 4 bases, with 16 bases between them. Germline V gene sequence: CDR1 SNHLY, CDR2 FYNNEI. CDR3 region: CASKRTELATEAFF. The CDR3 nucleotides read TGTGCCAGCAAGCGGACAGAGCTTGCCACTGAAGCTTTCTTT.

This chain connects TRBV10-3 to TRBJ2-1; 10 bases align to TRBD1. This CDR3 has 15 residues. Germline assignment: CDR1 ENHRY and CDR2 SYGVKD. V shed 8 bases, J shed 6 bases, and the junction held 10 bases outside the gene matches. The CDR3 loop is CAILSGTGVVNEQFF. CDR3 in DNA: TGTGCCATCTTATCCGGGACAGGGGTCGTCAATGAGCAGTTCTTC.

This clonotype was picked up one time. DNA for the CDR3: TGTGCCAGCAGTTCCCCGGGACTAGCGAACATTCAGTACTTC. Protein: CASSSPGLANIQYF. The chain has TRBV28 and TRBJ2-4; 10 bases align to TRBD2. The V and J ends lost 4 bases and 7 bases, in that order; junction bases with no gene match: 4. This CDR3 contains 14 residues. Germline V gene sequence: CDR1 MDHEN, CDR2 SYDVKM.